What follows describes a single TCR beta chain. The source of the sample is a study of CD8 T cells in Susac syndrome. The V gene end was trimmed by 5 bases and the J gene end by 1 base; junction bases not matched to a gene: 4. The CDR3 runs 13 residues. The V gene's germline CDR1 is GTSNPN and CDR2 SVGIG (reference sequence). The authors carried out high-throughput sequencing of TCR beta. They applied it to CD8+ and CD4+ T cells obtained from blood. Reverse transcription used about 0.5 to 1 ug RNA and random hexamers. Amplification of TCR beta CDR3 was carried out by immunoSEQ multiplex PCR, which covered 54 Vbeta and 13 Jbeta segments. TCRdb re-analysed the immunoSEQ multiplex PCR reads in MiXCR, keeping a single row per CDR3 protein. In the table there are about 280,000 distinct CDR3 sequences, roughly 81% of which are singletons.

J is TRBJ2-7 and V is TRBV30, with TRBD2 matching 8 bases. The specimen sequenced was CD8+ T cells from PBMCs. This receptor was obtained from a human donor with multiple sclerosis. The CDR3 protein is CAWAGTSSYEQYF. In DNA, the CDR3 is TGTGCCTGGGCCGGGACTAGTTCCTACGAGCAGTACTTC.